This TCR beta chain originates from a study of prognosis after radiotherapy for stage I lung cancer. Study-wide results and caveats: Metastatic and non-metastatic patients reportedly diverged in TRBV and TRBJ gene usage. After stereotactic body radiation therapy, patients with later distant metastases showed lower Shannon entropy.

The study amplified the TCR beta CDR3 region from genomic DNA. This amplification was carried out by two rounds of multiplex PCR. During first-round PCR, primers specific to each TRBV and TRBJ gene were used. MiXCR was run by TCRdb on the multiplex PCR reads, yielding one entry per CDR3 protein. This table has under 55,000 distinct CDR3 sequences, 30% to 35% appearing once. V lost 5 bases, J lost 4 bases, and 9 bases stayed unmatched. Germline V CDR1 and CDR2: MGHDK, SYGVNS. The CDR3 spans 17 residues. This clonotype came up many times. What it binds is unknown. The receptor's source is a donor aged 50 or older with non-small cell lung cancer. The J gene is TRBJ2-3, the V gene TRBV25-1, with TRBD2 identical over 13 bases. Sequences were derived from PBMCs, sampled before or after stereotactic body radiation therapy (not recorded which). CDR3 amino acids: CASSPRTSGSAADTQYF. The CDR3 region has the DNA TGTGCCAGCAGTCCACGGACTAGCGGGAGCGCCGCAGATACGCAGTATTTT.